This TCR beta chain was documented in a study of blood T cell repertoires in COVID-19. The wider study: Sites in the United States, Italy and Spain provided acute and convalescent COVID-19 samples.

CDR3 size: 16 residues. The J segment lost 7 bases and the V segment lost 0 bases, leaving 6 bases of the junction unmatched. Germline V gene lookup returns CDR1 KGHSH and CDR2 LQKENI. Sequencing was performed with immunoSEQ multiplex PCR; in TCRdb, only in-frame clones are kept and a portion is missing. The data contain nearly 300,000 clones, just under 90% of them singletons. Sequencing was performed on PBMCs or T cells enriched from blood (not recorded which). This sequence joins TRBV18 and TRBJ2-1; TRBD2 matches at 10 bases. The TCR sequence derives from a woman between 50 and 59 years old who had been exposed to COVID-19. This CDR3 is CASSPPALAGVNEQFF. Written as DNA, the CDR3 is TGTGCCAGCTCACCACCGGCTCTAGCGGGGGTAAATGAGCAGTTCTTC.